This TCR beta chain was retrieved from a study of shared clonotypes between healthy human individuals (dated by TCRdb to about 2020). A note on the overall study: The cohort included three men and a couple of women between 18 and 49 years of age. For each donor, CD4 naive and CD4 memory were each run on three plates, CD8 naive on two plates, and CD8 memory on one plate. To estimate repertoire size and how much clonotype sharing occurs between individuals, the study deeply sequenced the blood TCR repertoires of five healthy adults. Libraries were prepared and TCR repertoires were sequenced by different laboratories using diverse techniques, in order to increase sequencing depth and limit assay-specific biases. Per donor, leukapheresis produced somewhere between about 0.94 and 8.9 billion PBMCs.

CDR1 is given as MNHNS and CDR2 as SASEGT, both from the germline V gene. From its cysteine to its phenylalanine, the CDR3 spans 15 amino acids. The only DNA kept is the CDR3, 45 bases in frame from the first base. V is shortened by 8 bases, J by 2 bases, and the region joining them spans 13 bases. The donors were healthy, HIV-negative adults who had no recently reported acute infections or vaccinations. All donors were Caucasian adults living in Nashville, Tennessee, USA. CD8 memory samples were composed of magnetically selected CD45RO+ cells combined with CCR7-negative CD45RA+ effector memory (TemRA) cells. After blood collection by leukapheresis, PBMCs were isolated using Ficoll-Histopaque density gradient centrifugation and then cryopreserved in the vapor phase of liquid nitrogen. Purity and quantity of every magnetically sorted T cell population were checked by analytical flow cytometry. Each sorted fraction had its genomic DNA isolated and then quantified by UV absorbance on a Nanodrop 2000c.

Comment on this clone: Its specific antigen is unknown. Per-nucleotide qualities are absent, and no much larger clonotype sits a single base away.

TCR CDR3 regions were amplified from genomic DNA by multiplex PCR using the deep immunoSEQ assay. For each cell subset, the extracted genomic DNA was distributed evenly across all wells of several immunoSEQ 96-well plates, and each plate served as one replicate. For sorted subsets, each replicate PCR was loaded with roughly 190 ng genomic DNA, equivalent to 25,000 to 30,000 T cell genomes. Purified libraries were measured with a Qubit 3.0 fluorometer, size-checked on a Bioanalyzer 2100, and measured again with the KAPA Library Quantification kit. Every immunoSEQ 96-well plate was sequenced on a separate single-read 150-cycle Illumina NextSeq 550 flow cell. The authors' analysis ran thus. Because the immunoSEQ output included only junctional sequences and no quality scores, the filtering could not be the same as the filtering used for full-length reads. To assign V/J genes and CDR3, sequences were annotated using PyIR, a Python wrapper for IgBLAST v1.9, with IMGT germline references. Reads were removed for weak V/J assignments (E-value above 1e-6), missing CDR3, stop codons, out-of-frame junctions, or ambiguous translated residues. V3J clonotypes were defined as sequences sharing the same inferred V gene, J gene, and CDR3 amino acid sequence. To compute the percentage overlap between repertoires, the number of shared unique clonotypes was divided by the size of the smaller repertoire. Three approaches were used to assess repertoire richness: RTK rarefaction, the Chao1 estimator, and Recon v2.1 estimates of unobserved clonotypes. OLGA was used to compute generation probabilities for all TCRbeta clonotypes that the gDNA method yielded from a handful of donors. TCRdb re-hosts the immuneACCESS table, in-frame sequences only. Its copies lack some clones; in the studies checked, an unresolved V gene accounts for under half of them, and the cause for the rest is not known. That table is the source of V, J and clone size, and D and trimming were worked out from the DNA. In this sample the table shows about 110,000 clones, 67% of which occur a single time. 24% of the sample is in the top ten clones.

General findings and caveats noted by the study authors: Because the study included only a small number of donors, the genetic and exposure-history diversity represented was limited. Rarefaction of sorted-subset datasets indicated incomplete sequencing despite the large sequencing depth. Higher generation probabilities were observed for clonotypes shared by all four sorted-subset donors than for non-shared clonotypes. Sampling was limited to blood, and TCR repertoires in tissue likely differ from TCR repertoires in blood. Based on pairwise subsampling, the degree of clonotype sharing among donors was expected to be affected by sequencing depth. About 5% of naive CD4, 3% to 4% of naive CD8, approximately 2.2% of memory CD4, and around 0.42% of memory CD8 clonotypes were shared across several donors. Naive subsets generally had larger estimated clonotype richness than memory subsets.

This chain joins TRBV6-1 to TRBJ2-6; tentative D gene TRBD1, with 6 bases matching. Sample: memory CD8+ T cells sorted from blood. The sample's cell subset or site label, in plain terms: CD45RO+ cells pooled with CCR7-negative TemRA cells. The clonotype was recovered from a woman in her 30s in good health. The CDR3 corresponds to CASEQTGTGANVLTF. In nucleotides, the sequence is TGTGCCAGCGAACAAACAGGGACTGGGGCCAACGTCCTGACTTTC.